This TCR beta chain is from a study of CD8+ T cells in alopecia areata. The overall study: Those patients who were treated received oral tofacitinib, which was given at 5 to 10 mg twice daily for moderate-to-severe alopecia areata.

Extraction and reverse transcription of RNA yielded cDNA as the sequencing template. Using immunoSEQ multiplex PCR, the repertoire was profiled, and TCRdb retains in-frame clones only, with some absent. In the table there are 200,000 to 250,000 clones, under 70% of which are singletons. The germline V gene has CDR1 GTSNPN and CDR2 SVGIG (reference sequence). CDR3 length: 12 amino acids. The V end lost 0 bases, the J end lost 3 bases, and 5 bases lay between the germline ends. Sampling of alopecia areata patients yielded lesional scalp punch biopsies as well as peripheral blood. The origin of this receptor is a human donor with alopecia areata. This chain joins TRBV30 and TRBJ1-2; D not certain. Sequencing was performed on CD4+ T cells sorted from blood, taken at week 0. The CDR3 DNA sequence: TGTGCCTGGAGTGTCCGTGACTATGGCTACACCTTC. This codes for CAWSVRDYGYTF.